This TCR beta chain emerged from a study of HIV-infected patients and healthy controls. General study results and limits: In healthy controls, MAIT alpha CDR3s were common; in HIV+ repertoires, severely depleted. HIV-infected repertoires had significantly higher mean Gini indices than controls, possibly reflecting oligoclonality.

J gave up 6 bases and V 6 bases, and 12 bases lay outside the gene matches. This CDR3 contains 16 residues. CDR1 is MDHEN, CDR2 SYDVKM, per germline. cDNA was made from about 500 ng RNA using alpha and beta constant primers. Alpha and beta chain libraries were made separately by chain-specific third strand synthesis with multiplexing indices. All rearrangements within a chain used one primer pair; cDNA molecules carried barcodes. Ligation attached cDNA to a 5' RACE adapter that carried a random hexamer and SP2 site. A single record per CDR3 protein comes from TCRdb applying MiXCR to the 5' RACE reads. In the table there are about 6,500 distinct CDR3 sequences, roughly 7.4% of which are singletons. This clonotype was picked up many times. The antigen is unknown. Follow-up blood was drawn about 14 weeks, roughly three months, after antiretroviral therapy began. No cell fractionation was done, so the repertoire covers all unsorted peripheral blood T cells.

The chain recombines TRBV28 with TRBJ2-2; 8 bases are shared with TRBD1. Here the sequenced sample was blood, taken during antiretroviral therapy. The receptor was isolated from an adult with HIV infection. The CDR3 reads CASSADRETVAGELFF. CDR3 in DNA: TGTGCCAGCAGCGCGGACAGGGAAACTGTCGCCGGGGAGCTGTTTTTT.